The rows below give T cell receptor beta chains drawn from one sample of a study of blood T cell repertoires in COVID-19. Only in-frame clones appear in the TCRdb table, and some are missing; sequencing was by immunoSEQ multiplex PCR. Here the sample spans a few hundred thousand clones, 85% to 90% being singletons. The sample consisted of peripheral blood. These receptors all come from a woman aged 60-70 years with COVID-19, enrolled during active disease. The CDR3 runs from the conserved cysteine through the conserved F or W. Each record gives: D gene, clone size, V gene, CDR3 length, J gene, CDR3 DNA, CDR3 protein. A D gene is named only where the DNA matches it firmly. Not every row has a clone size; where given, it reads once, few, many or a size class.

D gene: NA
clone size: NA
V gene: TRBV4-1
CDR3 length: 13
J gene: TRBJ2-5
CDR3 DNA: TGCGCCAGCAGCCTGGCTCCACAAGAGACCCAGTACTTC
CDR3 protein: CASSLAPQETQYF

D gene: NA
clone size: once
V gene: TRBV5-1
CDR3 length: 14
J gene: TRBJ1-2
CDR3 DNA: TGCGCCAGCAGCTTCCTCGGGACGGGGGATGGCTACACCTTC
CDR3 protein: CASSFLGTGDGYTF

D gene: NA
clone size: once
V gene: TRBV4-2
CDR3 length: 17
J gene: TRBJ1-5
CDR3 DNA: TGTGCCAGCAGCCAAGATGTCCAGGGTTATGGGCGTCAGCCCCAGCATTTT
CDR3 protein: CASSQDVQGYGRQPQHF

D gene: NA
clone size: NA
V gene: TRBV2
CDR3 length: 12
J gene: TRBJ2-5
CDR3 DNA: TGTGCCAGCAGGGACAACCAAGAGACCCAGTACTTC
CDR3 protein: CASRDNQETQYF

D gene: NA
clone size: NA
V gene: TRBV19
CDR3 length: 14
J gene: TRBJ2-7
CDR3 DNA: TGTGCCAGTAGTAGCCAGGGGAACCCCTACGAGCAGTACTTC
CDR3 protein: CASSSQGNPYEQYF

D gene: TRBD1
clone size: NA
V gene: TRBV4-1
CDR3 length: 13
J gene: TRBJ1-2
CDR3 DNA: TGCGCCAGCAGCCAGGGGACAGCCCTTGGCTACACCTTC
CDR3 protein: CASSQGTALGYTF

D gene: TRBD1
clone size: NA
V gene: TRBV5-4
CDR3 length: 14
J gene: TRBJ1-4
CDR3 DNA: TGTGCCAGCAGCCTTCGACAGGGGAATGAAAAACTGTTTTTT
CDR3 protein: CASSLRQGNEKLFF

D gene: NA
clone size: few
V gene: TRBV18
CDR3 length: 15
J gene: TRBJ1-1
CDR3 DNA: TGTGCCAGCTCGCCAGAAGGCAGGGCGAACACTGAAGCTTTCTTT
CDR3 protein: CASSPEGRANTEAFF

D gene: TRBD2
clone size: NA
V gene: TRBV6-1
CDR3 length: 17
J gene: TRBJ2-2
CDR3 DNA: TGTGCCAGCAGTGGGGACCAATGGGCGGGGGACACCGGGGAGCTGTTTTTT
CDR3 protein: CASSGDQWAGDTGELFF

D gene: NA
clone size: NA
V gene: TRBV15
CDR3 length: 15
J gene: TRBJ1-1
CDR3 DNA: TGTGCCACCAGCAGAGTTATGGGGCCAAACACTGAAGCTTTCTTT
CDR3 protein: CATSRVMGPNTEAFF